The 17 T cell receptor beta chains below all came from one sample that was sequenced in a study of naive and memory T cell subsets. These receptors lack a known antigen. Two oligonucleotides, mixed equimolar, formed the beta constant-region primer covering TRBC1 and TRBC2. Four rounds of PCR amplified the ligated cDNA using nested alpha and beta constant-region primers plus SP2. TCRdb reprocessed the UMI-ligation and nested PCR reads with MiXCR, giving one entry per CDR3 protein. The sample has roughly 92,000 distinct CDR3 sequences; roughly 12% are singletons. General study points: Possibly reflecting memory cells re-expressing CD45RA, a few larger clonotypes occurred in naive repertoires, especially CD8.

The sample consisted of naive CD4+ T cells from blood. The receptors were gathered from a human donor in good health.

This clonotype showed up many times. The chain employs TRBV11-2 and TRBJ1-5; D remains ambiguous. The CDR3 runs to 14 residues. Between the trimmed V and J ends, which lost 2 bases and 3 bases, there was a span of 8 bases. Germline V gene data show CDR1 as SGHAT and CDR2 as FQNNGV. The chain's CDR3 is CASSLRPDNQPQHF. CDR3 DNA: TGTGCCAGCAGCTTAAGGCCGGACAATCAGCCCCAGCATTTT.

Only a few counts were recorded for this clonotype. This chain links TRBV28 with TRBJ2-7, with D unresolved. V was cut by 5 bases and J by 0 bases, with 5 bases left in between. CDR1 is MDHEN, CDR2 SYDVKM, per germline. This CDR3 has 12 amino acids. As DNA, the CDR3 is TGTGCCAGCAGTGGGCACTCCTACGAGCAGTACTTC. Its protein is CASSGHSYEQYF. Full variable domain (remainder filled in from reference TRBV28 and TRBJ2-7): DVKVTQSSRYLVKRTGEKVFLECVQDMDHENMFWYRQDPGLGLRLIYFSYDVKMKEKGDIPEGYSVSREKKERFSLILESASTNQTSMYLCASSGHSYEQYFGPGTRLTVT.

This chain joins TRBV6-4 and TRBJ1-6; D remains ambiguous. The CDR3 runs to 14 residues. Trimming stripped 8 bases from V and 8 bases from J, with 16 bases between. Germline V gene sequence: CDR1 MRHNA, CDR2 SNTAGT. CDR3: CASSKNLDYSPLHF. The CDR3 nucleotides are TGTGCCAGCTCGAAGAACTTAGACTATTCACCCCTCCACTTT.

The CDR3 nucleotides read TGTGCCAGCAGAATCCTAGGTAGTGGGGGGCATTCACCCCTCCACTTT. This translates into CASRILGSGGHSPLHF. This chain joins TRBV7-8 and TRBJ1-6, with D maybe TRBD1 (6 bases). The germline V gene has CDR1 SGHVS and CDR2 FQNEAQ. Trimming cost V 6 bases and J 8 bases, with 20 bases left between them. The CDR3 runs to 16 residues.

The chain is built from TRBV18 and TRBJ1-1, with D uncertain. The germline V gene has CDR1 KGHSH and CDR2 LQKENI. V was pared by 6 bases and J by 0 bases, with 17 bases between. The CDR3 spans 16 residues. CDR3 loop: CASSQASSQMNTEAFF. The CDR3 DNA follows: TGTGCCAGCTCCCAAGCCTCCAGTCAGATGAACACTGAAGCTTTCTTT.

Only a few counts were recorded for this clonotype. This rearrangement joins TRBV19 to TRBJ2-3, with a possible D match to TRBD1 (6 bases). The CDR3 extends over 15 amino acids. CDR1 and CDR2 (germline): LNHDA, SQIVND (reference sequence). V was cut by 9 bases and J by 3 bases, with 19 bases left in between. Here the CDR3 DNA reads TGTGCCAGCCTACCGACAGGTGGAGGAACAGATACGCAGTATTTT. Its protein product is CASLPTGGGTDTQYF.

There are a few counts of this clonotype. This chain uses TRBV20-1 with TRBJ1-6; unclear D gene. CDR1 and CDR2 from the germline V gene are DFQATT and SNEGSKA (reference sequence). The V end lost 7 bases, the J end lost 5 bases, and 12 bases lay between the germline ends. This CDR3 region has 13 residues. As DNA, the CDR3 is TGCAGTGTGTTGGATCCGCATAATTCACCCCTCCACTTT. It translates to CSVLDPHNSPLHF.

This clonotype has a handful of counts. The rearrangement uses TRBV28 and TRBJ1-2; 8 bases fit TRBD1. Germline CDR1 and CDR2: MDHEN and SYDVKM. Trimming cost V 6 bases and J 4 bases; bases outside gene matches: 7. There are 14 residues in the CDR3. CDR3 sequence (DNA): TGTGCCAGCAGCCAGGGGGCGGTTACCTATGGCTACACCTTC. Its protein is CASSQGAVTYGYTF.

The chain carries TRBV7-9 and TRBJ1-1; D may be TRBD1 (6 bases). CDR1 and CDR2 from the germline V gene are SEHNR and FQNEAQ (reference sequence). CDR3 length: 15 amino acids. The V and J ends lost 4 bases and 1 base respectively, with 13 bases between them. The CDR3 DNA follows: TGTGCCAGCAGCTCCCGGAAGGGGGAGAACACTGAAGCTTTCTTT. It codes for CASSSRKGENTEAFF.

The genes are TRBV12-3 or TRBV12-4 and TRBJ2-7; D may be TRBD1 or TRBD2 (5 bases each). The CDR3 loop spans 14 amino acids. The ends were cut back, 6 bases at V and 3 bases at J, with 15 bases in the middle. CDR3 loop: CASSRDWGNYEQYF. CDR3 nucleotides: TGTGCCAGCAGCCGAGACTGGGGGAACTACGAGCAGTACTTC.

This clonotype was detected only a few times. CDR3 amino acids: CASSPTVAKNIQYF. The CDR3 nucleotides read TGTGCCAGCAGCCCAACAGTAGCCAAAAACATTCAGTACTTC. The chain uses TRBV3-1 and TRBJ2-4, with D hard to call. The ends were cut back, 4 bases at V and 0 bases at J, with 7 bases in the middle. The CDR3 consists of 14 residues. Germline CDR1 LGHDT, CDR2 YNNKEL (reference sequence).

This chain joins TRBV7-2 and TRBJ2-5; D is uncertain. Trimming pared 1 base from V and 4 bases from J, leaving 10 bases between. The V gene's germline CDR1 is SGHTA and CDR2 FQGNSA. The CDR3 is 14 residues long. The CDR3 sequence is CASSLGLGGETQYF. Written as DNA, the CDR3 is TGTGCCAGCAGCTTAGGTCTCGGCGGAGAGACCCAGTACTTC.

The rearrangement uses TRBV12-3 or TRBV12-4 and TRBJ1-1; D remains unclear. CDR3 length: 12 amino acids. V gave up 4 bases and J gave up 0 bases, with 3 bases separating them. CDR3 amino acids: CASSSVNTEAFF. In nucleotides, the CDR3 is TGTGCCAGCAGTTCAGTGAACACTGAAGCTTTCTTT.

CDR3 in DNA: TGTGCCAGCAGTCCTAGGGTGGGCAAATCTACCTCTGGGGCCAACGTCCTGACTTTC. This translates into CASSPRVGKSTSGANVLTF. The chain has TRBV25-1 and TRBJ2-6; no definite D call. This CDR3 comprises 19 residues. V dropped 5 bases and J dropped 0 bases, with 20 bases sitting between them. Germline V gene sequence: CDR1 MGHDK, CDR2 SYGVNS.

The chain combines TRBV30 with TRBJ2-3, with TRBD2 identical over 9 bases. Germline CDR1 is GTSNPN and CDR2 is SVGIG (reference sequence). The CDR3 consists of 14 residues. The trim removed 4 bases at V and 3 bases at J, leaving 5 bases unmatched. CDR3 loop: CAWTEGLATDTQYF. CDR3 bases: TGTGCCTGGACTGAGGGACTAGCAACAGATACGCAGTATTTT.

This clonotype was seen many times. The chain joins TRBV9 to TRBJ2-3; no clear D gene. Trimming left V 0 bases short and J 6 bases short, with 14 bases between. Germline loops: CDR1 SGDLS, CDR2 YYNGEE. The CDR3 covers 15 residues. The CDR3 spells CASSVVHTDADTQYF. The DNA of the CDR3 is TGTGCCAGCAGCGTAGTACACACTGACGCGGATACGCAGTATTTT.

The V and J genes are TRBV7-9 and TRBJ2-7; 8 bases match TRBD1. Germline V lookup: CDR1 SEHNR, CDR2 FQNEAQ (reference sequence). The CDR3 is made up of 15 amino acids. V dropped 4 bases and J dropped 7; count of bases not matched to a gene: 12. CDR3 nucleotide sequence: TGTGCCAGCAGCTGGGATACGCAGGGGGCCCGGGAGCAGTACTTC. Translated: CASSWDTQGAREQYF. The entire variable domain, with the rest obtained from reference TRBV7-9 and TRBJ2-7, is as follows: DTGVSQNPRHKITKRGQNVTFRCDPISEHNRLYWYRQTLGQGPEFLTYFQNEAQLEKSRLLSDRFSAERPKGSFSTLEIQRTEQGDSAMYLCASSWDTQGAREQYFGPGTRLTVT.